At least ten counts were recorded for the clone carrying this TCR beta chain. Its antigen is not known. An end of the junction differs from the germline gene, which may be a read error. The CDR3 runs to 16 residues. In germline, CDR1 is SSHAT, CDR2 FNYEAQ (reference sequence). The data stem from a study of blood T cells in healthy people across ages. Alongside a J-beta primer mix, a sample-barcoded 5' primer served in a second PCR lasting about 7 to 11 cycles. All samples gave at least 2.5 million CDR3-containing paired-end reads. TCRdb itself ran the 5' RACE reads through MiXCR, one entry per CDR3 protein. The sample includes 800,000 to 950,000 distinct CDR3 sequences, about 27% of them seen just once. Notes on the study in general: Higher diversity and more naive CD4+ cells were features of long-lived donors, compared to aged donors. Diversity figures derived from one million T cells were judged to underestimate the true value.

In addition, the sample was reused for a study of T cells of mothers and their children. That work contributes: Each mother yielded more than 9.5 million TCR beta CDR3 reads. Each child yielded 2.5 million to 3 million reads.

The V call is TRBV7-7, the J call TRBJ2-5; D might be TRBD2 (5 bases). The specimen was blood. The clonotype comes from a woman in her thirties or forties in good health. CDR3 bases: TGTGCTAGCAGCTTAGGATATACTCGGAGGCAAGAGACCCAGTACTTC. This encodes CASSLGYTRRQETQYF.